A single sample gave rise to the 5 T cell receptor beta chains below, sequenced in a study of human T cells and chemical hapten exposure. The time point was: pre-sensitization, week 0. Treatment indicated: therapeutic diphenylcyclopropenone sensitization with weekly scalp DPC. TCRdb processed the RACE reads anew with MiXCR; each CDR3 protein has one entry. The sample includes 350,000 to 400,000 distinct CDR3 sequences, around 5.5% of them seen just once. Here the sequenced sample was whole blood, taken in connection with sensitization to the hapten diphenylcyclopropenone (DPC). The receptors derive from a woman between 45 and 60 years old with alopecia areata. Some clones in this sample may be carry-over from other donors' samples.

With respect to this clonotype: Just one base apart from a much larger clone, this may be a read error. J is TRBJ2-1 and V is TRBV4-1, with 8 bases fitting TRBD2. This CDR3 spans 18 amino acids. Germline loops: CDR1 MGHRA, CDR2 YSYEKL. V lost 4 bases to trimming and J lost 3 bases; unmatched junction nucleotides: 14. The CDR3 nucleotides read TGCGCCAGCAGCCCCGTCAGGACTAGCAGGGGCTACTACAATGAGCAGTTCTTC. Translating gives CASSPVRTSRGYYNEQFF.

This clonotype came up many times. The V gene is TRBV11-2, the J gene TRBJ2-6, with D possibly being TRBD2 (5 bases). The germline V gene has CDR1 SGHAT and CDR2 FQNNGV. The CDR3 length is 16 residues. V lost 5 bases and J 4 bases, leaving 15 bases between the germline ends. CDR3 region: CASSEGARVGANVLTF. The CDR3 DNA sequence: TGTGCCAGCAGCGAAGGCGCGAGGGTCGGGGCCAACGTCCTGACTTTC.

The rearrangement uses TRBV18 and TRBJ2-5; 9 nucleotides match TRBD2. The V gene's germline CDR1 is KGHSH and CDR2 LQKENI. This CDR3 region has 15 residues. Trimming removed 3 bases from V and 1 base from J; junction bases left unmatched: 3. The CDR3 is CASSPGLASQETQYF. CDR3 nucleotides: TGTGCCAGCTCACCTGGACTAGCGAGCCAAGAGACCCAGTACTTC.

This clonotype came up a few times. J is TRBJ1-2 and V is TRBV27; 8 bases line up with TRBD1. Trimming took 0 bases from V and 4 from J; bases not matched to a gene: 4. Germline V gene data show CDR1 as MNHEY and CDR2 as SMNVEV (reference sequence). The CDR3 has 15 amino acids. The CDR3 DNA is TGTGCCAGCAGTTTATCCGCAGGGGGCAGCTATGGCTACACCTTC. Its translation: CASSLSAGGSYGYTF.

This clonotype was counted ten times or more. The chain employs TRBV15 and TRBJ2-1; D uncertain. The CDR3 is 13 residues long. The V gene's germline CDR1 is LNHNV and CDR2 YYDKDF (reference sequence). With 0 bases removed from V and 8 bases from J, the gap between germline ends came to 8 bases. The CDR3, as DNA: TGTGCCACCAGCAGAGATGGACGCGATGAGCAGTTCTTC. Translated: CATSRDGRDEQFF.